This T cell receptor (beta chain) was obtained from a study of cytomegalovirus exposure and HLA in healthy donors. The overall study: About 85 million unique TCR sequences came from HLA-typed donors in an early release.

PCR involved 60 Vbeta and 13 Jbeta primers. Sequencing was performed with immunoSEQ multiplex PCR; in TCRdb, only in-frame clones are kept and a portion is missing. The sample carries some 170,000 clones, 80% to 90% recorded once. Whole-study results and caveats: Per a prior analysis, the majority of TCR beta V segments were productive roughly 87% or roughly 30% of the time. Follow-up analysis later connected one missense variant in DCLRE1C with trimming of TCR beta V- and J-genes. Cytomegalovirus association was assigned to over 150 TCR beta chains.

In regard to this clone: What it recognizes is unknown.

Material for sequencing was PBMCs. The clonotype originates from a woman between 18 and 30 years old in good health and CMV-seropositive.

CDR3 nucleotides: TGTGCCAGCAGCTTTTATATCTCGAGCGAGCAGTACTTC. It specifies CASSFYISSEQYF. J is TRBJ2-7 and V is TRBV7-3, with no clear D. Germline CDR1 is SGHTA and CDR2 is FQGTGA. The CDR3 extends over 13 amino acids. Trimming removed 3 bases from V and 6 bases from J, with 12 bases in between.